This T cell receptor beta chain was observed in a study of cytomegalovirus exposure and HLA in healthy donors. Study in general: Both the approximately 130 validation repertoires and the approximately 670 first-cohort repertoires used the same platform, as reported by a later analysis.

Germline CDR1 SEHNR, CDR2 FQNEAQ (reference sequence). The V and J ends lost 5 bases and 4 bases respectively, with 11 bases between them. The CDR3 consists of 13 residues. Profiled with immunoSEQ multiplex PCR; TCRdb holds only in-frame clones, not every one. Here the sample spans 55,000 to 70,000 clones, over 75% being singletons. Sequencing input: PBMCs. V is TRBV7-9 and J is TRBJ1-2, with D perhaps TRBD1 (6 bases). This receptor was taken from a woman aged 25-40 years in good health and CMV-seronegative. The CDR3 region has the DNA TGTGCCAGCAGCCAGGGACACCGCTATGGCTACACCTTC. It codes for CASSQGHRYGYTF.